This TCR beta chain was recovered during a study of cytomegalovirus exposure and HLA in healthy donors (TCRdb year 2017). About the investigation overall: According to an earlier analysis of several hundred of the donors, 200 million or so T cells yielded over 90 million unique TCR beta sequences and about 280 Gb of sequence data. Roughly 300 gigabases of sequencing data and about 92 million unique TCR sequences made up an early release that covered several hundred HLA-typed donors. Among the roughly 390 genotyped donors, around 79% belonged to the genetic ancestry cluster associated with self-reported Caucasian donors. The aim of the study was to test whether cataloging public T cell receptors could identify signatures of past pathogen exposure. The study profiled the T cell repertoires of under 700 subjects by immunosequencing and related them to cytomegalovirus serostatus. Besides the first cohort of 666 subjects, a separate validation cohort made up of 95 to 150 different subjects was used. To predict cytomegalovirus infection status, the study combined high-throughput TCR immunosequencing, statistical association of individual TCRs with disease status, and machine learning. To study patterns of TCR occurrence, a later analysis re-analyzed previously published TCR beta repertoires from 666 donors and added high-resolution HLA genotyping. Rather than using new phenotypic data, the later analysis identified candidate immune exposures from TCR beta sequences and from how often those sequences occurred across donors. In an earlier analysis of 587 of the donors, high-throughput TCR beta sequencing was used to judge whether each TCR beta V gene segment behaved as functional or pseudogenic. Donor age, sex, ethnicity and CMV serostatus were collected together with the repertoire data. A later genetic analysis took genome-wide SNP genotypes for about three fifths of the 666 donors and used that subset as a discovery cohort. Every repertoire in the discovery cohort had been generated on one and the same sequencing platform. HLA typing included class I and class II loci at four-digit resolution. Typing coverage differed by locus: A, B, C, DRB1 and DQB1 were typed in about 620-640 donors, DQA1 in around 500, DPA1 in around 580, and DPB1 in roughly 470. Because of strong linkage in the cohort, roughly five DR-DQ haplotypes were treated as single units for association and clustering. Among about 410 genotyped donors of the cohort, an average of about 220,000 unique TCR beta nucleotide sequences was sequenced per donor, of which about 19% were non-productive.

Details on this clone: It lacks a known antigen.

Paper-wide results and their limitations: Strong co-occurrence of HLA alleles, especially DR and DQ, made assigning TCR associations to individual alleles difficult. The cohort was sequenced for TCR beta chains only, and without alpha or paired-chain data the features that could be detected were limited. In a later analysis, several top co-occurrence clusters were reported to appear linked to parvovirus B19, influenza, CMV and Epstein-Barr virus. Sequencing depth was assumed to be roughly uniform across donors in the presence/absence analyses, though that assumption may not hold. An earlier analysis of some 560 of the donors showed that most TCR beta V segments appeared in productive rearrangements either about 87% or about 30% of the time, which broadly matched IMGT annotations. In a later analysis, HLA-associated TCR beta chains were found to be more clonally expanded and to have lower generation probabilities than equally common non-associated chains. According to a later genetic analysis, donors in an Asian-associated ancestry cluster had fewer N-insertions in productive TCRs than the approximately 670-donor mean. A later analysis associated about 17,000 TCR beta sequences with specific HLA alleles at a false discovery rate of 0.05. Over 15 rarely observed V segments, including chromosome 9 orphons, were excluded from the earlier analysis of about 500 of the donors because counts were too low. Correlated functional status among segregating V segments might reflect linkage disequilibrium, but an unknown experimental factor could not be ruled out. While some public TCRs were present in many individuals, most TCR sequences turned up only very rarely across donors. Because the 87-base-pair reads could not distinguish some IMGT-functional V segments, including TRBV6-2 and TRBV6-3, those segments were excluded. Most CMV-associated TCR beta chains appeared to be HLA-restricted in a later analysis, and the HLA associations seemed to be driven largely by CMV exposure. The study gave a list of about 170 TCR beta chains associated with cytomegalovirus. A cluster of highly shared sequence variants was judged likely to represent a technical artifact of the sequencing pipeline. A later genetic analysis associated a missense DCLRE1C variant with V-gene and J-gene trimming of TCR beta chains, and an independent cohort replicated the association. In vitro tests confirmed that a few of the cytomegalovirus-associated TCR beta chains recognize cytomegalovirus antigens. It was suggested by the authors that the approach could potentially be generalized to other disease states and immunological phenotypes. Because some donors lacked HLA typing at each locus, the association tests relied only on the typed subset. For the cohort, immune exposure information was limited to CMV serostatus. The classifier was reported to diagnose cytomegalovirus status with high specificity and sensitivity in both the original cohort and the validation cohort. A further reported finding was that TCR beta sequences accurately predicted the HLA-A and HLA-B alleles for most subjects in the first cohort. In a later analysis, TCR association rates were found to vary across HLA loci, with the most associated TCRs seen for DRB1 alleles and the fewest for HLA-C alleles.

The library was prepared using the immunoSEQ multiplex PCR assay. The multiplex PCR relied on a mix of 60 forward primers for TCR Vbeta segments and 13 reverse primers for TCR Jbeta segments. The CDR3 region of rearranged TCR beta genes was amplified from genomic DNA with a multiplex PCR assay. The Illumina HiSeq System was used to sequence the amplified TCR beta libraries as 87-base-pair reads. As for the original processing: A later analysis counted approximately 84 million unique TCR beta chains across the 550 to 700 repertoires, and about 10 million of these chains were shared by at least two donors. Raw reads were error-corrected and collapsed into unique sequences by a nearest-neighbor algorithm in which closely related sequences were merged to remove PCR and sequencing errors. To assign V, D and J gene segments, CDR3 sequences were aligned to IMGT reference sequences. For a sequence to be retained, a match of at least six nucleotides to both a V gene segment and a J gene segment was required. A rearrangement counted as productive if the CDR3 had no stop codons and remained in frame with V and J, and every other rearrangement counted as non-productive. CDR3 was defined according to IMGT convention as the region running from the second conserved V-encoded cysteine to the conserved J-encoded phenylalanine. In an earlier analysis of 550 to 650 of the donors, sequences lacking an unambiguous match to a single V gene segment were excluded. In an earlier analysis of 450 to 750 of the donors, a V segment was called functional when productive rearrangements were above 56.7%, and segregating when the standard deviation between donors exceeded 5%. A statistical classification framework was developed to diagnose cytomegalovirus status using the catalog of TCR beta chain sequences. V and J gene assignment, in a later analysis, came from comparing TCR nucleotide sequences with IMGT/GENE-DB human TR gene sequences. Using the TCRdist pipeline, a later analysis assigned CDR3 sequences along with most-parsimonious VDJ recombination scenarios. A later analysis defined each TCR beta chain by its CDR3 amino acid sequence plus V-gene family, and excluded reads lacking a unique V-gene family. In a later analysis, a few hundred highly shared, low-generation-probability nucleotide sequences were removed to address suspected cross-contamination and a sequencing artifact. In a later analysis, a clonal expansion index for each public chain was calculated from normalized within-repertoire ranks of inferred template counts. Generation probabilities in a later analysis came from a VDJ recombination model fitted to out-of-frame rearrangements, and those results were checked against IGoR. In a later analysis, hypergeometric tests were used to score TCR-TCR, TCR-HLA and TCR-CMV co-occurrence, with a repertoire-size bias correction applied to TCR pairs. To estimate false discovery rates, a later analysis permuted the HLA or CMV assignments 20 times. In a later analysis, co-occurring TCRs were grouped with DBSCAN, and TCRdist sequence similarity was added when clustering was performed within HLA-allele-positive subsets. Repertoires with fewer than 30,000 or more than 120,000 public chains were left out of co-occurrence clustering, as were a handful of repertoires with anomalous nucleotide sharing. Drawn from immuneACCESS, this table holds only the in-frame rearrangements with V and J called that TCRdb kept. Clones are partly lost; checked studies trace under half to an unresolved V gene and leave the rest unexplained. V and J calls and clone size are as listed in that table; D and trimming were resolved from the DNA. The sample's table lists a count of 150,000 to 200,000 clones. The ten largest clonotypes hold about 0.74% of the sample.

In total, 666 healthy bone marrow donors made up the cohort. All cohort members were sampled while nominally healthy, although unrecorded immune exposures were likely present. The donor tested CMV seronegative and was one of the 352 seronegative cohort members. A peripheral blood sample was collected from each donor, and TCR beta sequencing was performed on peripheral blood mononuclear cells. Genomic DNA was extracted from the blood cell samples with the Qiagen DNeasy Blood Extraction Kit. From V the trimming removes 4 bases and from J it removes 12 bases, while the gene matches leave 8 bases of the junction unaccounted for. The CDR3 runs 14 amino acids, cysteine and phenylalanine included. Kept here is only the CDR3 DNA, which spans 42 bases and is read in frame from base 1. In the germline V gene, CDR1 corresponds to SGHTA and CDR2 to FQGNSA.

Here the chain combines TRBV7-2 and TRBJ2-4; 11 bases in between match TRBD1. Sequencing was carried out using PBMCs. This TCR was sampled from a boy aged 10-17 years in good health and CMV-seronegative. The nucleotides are TGTGCCAGCAGCTCCGGACAGGGGGCTGCTTATCAGTACTTC. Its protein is CASSSGQGAAYQYF.